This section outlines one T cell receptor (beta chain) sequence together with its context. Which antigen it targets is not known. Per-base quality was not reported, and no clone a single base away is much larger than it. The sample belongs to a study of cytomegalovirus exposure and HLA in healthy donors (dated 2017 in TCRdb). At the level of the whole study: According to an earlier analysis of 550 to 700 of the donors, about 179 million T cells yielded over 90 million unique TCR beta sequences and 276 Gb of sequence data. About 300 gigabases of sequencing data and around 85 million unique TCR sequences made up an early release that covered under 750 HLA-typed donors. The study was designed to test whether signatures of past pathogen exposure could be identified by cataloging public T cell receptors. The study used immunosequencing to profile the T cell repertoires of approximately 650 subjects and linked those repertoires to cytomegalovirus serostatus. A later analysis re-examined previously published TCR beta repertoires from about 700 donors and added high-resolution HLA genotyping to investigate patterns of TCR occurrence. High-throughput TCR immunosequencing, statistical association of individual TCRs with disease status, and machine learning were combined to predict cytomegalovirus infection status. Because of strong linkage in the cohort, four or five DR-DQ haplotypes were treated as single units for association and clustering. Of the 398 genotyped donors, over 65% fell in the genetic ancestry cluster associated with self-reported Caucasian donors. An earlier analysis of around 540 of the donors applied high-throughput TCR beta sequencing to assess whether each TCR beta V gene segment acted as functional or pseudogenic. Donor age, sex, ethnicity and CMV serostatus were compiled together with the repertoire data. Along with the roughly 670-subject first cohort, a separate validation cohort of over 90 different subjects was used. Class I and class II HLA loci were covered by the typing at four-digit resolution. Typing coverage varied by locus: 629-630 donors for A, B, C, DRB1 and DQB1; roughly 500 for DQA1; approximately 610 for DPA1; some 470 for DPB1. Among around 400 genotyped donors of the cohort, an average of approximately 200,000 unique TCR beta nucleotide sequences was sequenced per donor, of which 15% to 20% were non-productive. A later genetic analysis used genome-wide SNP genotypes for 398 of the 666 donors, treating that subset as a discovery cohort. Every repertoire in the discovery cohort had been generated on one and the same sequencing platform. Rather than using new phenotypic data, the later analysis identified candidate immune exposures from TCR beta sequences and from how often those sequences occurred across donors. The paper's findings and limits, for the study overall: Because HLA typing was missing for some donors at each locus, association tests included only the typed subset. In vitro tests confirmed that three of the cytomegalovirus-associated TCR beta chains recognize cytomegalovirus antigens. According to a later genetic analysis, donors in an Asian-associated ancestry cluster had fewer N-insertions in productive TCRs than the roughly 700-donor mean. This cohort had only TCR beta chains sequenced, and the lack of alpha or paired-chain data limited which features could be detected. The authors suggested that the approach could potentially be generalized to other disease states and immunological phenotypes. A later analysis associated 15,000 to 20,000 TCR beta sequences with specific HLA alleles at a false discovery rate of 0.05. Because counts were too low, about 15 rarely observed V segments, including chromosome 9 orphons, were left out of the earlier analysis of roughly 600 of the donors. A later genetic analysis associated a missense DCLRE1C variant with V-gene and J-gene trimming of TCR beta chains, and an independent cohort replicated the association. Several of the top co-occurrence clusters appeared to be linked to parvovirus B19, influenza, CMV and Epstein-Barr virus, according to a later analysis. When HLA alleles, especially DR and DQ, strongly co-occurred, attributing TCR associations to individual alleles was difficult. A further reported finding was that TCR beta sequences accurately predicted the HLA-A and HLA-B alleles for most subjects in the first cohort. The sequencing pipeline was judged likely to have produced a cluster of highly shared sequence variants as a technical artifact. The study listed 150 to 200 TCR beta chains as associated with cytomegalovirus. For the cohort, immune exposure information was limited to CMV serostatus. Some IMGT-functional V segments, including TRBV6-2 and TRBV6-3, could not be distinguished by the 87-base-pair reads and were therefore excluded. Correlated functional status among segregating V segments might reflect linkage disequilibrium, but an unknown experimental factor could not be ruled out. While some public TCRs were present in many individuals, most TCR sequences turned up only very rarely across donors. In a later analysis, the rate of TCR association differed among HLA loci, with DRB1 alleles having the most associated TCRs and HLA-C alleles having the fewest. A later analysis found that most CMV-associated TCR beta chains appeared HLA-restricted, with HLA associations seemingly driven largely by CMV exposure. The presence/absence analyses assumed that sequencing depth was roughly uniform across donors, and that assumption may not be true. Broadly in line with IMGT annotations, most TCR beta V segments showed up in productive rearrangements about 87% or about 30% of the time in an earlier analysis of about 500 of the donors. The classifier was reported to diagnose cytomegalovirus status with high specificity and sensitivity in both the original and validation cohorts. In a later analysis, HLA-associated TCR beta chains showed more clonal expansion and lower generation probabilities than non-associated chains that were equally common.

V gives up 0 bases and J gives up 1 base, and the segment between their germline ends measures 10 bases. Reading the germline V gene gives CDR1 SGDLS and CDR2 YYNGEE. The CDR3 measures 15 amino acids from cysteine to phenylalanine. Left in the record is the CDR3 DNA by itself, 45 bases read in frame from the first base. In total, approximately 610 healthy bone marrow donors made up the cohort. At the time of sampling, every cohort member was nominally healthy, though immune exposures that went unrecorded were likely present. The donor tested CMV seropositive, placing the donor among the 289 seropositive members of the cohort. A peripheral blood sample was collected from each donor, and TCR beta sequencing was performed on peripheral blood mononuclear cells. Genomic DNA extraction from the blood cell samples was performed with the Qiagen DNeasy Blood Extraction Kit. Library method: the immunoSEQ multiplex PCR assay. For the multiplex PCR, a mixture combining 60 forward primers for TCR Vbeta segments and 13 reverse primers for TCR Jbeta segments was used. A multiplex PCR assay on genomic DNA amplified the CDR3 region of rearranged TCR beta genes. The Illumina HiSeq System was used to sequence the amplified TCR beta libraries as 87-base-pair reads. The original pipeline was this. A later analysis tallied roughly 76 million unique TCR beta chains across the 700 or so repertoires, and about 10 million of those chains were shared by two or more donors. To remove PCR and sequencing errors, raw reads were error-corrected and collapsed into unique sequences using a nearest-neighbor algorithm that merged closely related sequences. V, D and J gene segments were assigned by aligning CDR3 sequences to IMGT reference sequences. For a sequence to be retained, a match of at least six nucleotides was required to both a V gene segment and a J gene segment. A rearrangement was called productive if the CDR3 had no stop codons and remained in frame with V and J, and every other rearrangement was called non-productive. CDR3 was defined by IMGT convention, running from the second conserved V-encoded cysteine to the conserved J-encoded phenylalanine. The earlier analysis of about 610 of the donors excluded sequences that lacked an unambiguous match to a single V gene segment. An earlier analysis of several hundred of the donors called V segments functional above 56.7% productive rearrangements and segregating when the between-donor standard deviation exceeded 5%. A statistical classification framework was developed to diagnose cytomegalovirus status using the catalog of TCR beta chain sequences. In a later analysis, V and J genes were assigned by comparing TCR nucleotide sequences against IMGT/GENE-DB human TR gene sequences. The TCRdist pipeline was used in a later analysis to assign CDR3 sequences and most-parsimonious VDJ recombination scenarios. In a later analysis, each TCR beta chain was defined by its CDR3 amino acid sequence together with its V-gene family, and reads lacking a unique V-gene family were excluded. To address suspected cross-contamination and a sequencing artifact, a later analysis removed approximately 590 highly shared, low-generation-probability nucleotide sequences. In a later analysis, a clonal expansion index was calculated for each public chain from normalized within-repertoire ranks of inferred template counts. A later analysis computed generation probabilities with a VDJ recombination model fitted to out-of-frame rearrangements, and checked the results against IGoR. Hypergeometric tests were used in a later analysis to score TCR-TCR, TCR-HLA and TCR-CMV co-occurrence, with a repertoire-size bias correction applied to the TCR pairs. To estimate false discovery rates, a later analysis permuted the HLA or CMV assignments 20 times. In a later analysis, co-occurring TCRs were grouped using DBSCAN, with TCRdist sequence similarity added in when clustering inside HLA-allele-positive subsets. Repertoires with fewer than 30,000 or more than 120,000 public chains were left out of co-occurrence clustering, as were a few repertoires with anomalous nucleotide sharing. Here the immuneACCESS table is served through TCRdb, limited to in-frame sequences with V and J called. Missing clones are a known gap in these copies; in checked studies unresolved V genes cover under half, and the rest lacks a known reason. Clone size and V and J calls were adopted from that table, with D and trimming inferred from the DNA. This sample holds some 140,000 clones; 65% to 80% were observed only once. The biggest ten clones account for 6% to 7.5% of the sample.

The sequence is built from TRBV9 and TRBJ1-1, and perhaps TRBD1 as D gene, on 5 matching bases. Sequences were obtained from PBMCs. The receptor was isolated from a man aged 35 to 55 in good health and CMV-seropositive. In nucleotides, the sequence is TGTGCCAGCAGCGTAGAGGGGCAGACGAACACTGAAGCTTTCTTT. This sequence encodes CASSVEGQTNTEAFF.